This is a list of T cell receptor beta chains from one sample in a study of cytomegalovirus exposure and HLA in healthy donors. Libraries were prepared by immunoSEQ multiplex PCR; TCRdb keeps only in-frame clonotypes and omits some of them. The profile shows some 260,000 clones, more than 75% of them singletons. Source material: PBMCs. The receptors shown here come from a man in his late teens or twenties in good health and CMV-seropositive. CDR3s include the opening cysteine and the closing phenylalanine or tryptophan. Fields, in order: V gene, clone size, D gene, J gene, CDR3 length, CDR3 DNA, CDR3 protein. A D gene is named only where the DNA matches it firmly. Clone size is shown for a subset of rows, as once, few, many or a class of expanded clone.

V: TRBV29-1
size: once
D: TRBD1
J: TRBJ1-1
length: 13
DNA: TGCAGCGTTCTCCGGACAGGGAACACTGAAGCTTTCTTT
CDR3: CSVLRTGNTEAFF

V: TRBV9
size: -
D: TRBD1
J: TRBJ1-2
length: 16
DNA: TGTGCCAGCAGCGGCCCCGGGACAGGGGTGGACTATGGCTACACCTTC
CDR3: CASSGPGTGVDYGYTF

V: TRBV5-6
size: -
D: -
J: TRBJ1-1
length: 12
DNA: TGTGCCAGCAGCTCAAGGGTAACTGAAGCTTTCTTT
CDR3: CASSSRVTEAFF

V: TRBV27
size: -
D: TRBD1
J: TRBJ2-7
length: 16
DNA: TGTGCCAGCAGTCCATCACAGGGGGAACGGGGCTACGAGCAGTACTTC
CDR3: CASSPSQGERGYEQYF

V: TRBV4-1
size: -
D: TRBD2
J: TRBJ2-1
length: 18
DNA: TGCGCCAGCAGCCAAGATGATCGGGCTAGCGGGGGATACAATGAGCAGTTCTTC
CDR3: CASSQDDRASGGYNEQFF

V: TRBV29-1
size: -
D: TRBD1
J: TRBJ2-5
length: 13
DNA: TGCAGCGTAAGGACAGGGGGCTCGGAGACCCAGTACTTC
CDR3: CSVRTGGSETQYF

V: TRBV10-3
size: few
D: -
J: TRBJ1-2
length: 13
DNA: TGTGCCATCAGAACAACAGGGATTAGGGGCTACACCTTC
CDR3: CAIRTTGIRGYTF

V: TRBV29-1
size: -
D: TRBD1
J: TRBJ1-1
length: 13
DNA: TGCAGCGCCTCGACAGGGGGGAACACTGAAGCTTTCTTT
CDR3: CSASTGGNTEAFF

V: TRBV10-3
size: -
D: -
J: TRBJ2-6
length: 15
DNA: TGTGCCATCAGTGCCCCTAACTCTGGGGCCAACGTCCTGACTTTC
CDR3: CAISAPNSGANVLTF

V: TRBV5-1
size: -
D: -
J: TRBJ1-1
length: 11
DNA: TGCGCCAGCAAACAAGGGACTGAAGCTTTCTTT
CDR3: CASKQGTEAFF

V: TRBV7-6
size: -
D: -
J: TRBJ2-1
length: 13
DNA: TGTGCCAGCAGCCCGGGGGTTTTAGGCGAGCAGTTCTTC
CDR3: CASSPGVLGEQFF

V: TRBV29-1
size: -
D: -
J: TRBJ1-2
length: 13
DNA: TGCAGCGTTGAAGATAGGGGCCCCCGGGGCTACACCTTC
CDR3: CSVEDRGPRGYTF

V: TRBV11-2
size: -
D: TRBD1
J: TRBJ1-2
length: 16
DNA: TGTGCCAGCAGCTTAGCTGTTGGGACAGGGATCAGCGGCTACACCTTC
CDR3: CASSLAVGTGISGYTF

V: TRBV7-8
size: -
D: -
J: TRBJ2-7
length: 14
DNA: TGTGCCAGCAGGCAAAGGTTCCAGTCCTACGAGCAGTACTTC
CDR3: CASRQRFQSYEQYF

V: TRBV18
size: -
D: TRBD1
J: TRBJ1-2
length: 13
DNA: TGTGCCAGCTCACCGGGACAGGGGGAAGGCTACACCTTC
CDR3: CASSPGQGEGYTF

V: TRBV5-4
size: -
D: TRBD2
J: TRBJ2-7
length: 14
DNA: TGTGCCAGCAGCTTGGACGGGAGGGTCCACGAGCAGTACTTC
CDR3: CASSLDGRVHEQYF

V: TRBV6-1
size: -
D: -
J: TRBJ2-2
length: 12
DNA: TGTGCCAGCAGTCCACTCACCGGGGAGCTGTTTTTT
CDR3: CASSPLTGELFF

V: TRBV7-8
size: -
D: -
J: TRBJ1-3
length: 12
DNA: TGTGCCAGCAGCTTAGGGGGAAACACCATATATTTT
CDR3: CASSLGGNTIYF

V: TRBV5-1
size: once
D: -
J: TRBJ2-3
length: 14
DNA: TGCGCCAGCAGCGCTGGGGAGCGCGTTGATACGCAGTATTTT
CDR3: CASSAGERVDTQYF

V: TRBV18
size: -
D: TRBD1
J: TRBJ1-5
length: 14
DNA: TGTGCCAGCTCACCGGGACAGGAAAATCAGCCCCAGCATTTT
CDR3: CASSPGQENQPQHF

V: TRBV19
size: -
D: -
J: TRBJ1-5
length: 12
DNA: TGTGCCAGTAGCTTCAGGACGCAGCCCCAGCATTTT
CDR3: CASSFRTQPQHF

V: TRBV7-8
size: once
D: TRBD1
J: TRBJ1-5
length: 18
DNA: TGTGCCAGCAGCTTTACGCGGACAGGAGTATATAGCAATCAGCCCCAGCATTTT
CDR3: CASSFTRTGVYSNQPQHF

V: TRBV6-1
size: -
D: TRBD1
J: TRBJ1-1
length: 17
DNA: TGTGCCAGCAGTGAAGGATGGAGGACAGGGGGGATCACTGAAGCTTTCTTT
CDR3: CASSEGWRTGGITEAFF

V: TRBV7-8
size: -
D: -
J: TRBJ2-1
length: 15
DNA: TGTGCCAGCAGTTATACACGTACTTTGCACAATGAGCAGTTCTTC
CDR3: CASSYTRTLHNEQFF

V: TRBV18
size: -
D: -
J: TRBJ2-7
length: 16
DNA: TGTGCCAGCTCACATTTTGAGGGAGATAGCTCCTACGAGCAGTACTTC
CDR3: CASSHFEGDSSYEQYF

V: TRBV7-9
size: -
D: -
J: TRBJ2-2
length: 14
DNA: TGTGCCAGCTCCCCGGTCGAGGGGGCCGGGGAGCTGTTTTTT
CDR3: CASSPVEGAGELFF

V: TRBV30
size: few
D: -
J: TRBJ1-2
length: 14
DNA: TGTGCCTGGAGTGGGCAGGTTTATGGCTATGGCTACACCTTC
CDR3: CAWSGQVYGYGYTF

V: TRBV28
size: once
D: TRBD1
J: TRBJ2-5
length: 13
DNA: TGTGCCAGCAGTGGGACAGGGAAAGAGACCCAGTACTTC
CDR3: CASSGTGKETQYF

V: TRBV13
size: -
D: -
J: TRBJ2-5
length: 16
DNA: TGTGCCAGCAGCTTAGGTCTAGAGCCGCCTTGGGGGAACCAGTACTTC
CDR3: CASSLGLEPPWGNQYF

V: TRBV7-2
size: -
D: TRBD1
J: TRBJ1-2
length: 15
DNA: TGTGCCAGCAGTTTGACAGGGGGTGCTGACTATGGCTACACCTTC
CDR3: CASSLTGGADYGYTF

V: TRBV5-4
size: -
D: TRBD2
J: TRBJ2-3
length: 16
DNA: TGTGCCAGCAGCGCGGGACTAGCGGGGAGCACAGATACGCAGTATTTT
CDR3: CASSAGLAGSTDTQYF

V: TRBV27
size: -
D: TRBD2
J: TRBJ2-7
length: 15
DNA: TGTGCCAGCAGTCCCCGTCAGCGGGATGCCTACGAGCAGTACTTC
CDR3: CASSPRQRDAYEQYF

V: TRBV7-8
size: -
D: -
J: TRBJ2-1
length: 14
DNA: TGTGCCAGCAGCTTTAAGACTAGTTACAATGAGCAGTTCTTC
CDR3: CASSFKTSYNEQFF

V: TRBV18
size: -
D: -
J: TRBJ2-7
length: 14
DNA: TGTGCCAGCTCACCCGCGGCTAGCGAGCGCGAGCAGTACTTC
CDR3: CASSPAASEREQYF

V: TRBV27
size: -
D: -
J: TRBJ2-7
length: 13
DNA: TGTGCCAGCAGTTTTCGGTCGGACTACGAGCAGTACTTC
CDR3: CASSFRSDYEQYF

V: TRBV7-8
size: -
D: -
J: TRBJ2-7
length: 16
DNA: TGTGCCAGCAGCTTAGATGGGCCTATTAGCTCCTACGAGCAGTACTTC
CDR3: CASSLDGPISSYEQYF

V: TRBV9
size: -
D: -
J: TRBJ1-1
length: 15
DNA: TGTGCCAGCAGCGTAGTAACCCAGGGAGCGGCTGAAGCTTTCTTT
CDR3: CASSVVTQGAAEAFF

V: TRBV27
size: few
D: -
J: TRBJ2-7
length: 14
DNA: TGTGCCAGCAGTTCACACTGGGGTCGGTACGAGCAGTACTTC
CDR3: CASSSHWGRYEQYF

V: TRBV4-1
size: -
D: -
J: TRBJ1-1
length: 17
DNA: TGCGCCAGCAGGGACGACACGAGGCTCCACTTAAACACTGAAGCTTTCTTT
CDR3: CASRDDTRLHLNTEAFF

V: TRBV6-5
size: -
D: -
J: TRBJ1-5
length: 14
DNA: TGTGCCAGCAAGGGACAAACAGATAATCAGCCCCAGCATTTT
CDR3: CASKGQTDNQPQHF

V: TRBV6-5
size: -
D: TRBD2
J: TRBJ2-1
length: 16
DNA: TGTGCCAGCAGTTACTCGGGAGGGGAGAGGTTCAATGAGCAGTTCTTC
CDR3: CASSYSGGERFNEQFF

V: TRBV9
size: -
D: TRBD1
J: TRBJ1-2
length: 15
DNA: TGTGCCAGCAGCTCTTTCGGACAGGGGGAAGAAGGCTACACCTTC
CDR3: CASSSFGQGEEGYTF

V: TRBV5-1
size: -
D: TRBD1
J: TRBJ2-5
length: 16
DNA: TGCGCCAGCAGCCGTGGAATGACAGGGGGAGATGAGACCCAGTACTTC
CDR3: CASSRGMTGGDETQYF

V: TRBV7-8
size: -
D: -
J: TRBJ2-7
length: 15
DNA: TGTGCCAGCAGCTTAGTAATCACGGGAGTCTACGAGCAGTACTTC
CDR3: CASSLVITGVYEQYF

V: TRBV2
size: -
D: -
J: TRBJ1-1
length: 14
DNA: TGTGCCAGCACGTGGCGCCGTATGAACACTGAAGCTTTCTTT
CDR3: CASTWRRMNTEAFF

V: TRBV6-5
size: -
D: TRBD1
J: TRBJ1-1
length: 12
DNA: TGTGCCAGCAGAACGGGGGACAGAGAAGCTTTCTTT
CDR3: CASRTGDREAFF

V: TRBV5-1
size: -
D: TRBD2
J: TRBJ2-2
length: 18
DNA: TGCGCCAGCAGCCCAAGGACTAGCGGGAGCGGGAACACCGGGGAGCTGTTTTTT
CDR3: CASSPRTSGSGNTGELFF

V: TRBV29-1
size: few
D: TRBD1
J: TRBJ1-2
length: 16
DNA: TGCAGCGTTGATCCCGGGACAGGGGGCGCATTCTACGGCTACACCTTC
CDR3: CSVDPGTGGAFYGYTF

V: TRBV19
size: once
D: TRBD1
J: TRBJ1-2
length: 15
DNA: TGTGCCAGTAGTATCGGACAGGGGACCAACTATGGCTACACCTTC
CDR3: CASSIGQGTNYGYTF

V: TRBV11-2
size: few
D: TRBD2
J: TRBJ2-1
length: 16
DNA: TGTGCCAGCAGCTTAACAAACGCCGGGACTAACAATGAGCAGTTCTTC
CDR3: CASSLTNAGTNNEQFF

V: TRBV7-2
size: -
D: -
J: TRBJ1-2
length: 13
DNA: TGTGCCAGCAGCCCCGGGCGGACCGATGGCTACACCTTC
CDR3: CASSPGRTDGYTF

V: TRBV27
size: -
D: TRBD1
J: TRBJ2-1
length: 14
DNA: TGTGCCAGCAGTTTAAGGGGGACAGCCAATGAGCAGTTCTTC
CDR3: CASSLRGTANEQFF

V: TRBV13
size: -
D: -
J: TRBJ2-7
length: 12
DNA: TGTGCCAGCAGAGCCGCAGGCGACGAGCAGTACTTC
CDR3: CASRAAGDEQYF

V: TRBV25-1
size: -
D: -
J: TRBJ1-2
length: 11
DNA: TGTGCCAGCAGCAAAGGGTATGGCTACACCTTC
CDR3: CASSKGYGYTF

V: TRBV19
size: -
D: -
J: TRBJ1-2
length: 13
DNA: TGTGCCAGTAGTCCCGGACGCCTACTCGGCTACACCTTC
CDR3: CASSPGRLLGYTF

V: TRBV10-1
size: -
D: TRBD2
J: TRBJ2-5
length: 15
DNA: TGCGCCAGCAGTGAGGGACTAGCGGGAGTAGAGACCCAGTACTTC
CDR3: CASSEGLAGVETQYF

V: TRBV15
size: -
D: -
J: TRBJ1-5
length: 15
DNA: TGTGCCACCAGCTATGGGCGACAGGACAATCAGCCCCAGCATTTT
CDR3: CATSYGRQDNQPQHF

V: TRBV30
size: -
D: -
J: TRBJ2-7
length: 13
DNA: TGTGCCTGGAGTAGGGACTCTGGGTACGAGCAGTACTTC
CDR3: CAWSRDSGYEQYF